This TCR beta chain was observed in a study of patients and donors after allogeneic stem cell transplantation. TCRdb fed the RT-PCR reads into MiXCR, producing one record per CDR3 protein. The data show approximately 170,000 distinct CDR3 sequences, approximately 30% seen once. This clonotype was detected many times. Specimen: blood, either unsorted or a sorted T cell fraction (not recorded which). The origin of this receptor is a human donor who was either an allogeneic HSCT recipient or a stem cell or donor lymphocyte infusion donor (not recorded which). It is not recorded whose cells these are; they may come from a transplant donor.

The CDR3 spells CASNRHLYGYTF. CDR3 nucleotides: TGTGCCAGCAACAGGCATCTATATGGCTACACCTTC. V usage is TRBV12-3 or TRBV12-4 and J usage is TRBJ1-2; TRBD1 is a possible D gene (5 bases). The V end lost 7 bases, the J end lost 5 bases, and 11 bases lay between the germline ends. This CDR3 comprises 12 residues.